The 18 T cell receptor beta chains given below trace back to one sample, sequenced in a study of blood T cell repertoires in COVID-19. Clones were sequenced by immunoSEQ multiplex PCR, and TCRdb holds only the in-frame ones, with some missing. The sample yields tens of thousands of clones, 80% to 85% seen once. Sequenced sample: peripheral blood. These receptors were obtained from a man older than 75 with COVID-19, enrolled during active disease.

The V call is TRBV4-2, the J call TRBJ1-4, with TRBD1 matching 7 bases. Per the germline V gene, CDR1 is LGHNA and CDR2 is YNFKEQ. The CDR3 runs to 16 residues. Losses at the gene ends were 0 bases for V and 5 bases for J; bases not matched to a gene: 6. CDR3 nucleotide sequence: TGTGCCAGCAGCCAAGATACGGGCAGGGGGAATGAAAAACTGTTTTTT. Protein: CASSQDTGRGNEKLFF.

The V call is TRBV6-5, the J call TRBJ1-3, with no clear D. The CDR3 length is 12 residues. Trimming pared 8 bases from V and 4 bases from J, leaving 9 bases between. Germline CDR1 is MNHEY and CDR2 is SVGAGI. CDR3: CASGLIGNTIYF. CDR3 DNA sequence: TGTGCCAGCGGTCTAATCGGAAACACCATATATTTT.

V usage is TRBV10-3 and J usage is TRBJ1-4, with D tentatively TRBD1 (5 bases). V was clipped by 5 bases and J by 4 bases, with 11 bases between them. Germline CDR1 and CDR2: ENHRY and SYGVKD. The CDR3 loop spans 14 amino acids. Here the CDR3 DNA reads TGTGCCATCAGTCCGGCGGGGGGTAATGAAAAACTGTTTTTT. It encodes CAISPAGGNEKLFF.

The CDR3 nucleotides read TGTGCCAGCTCACCTGGGACAGCGTACGAGCAGTACTTC. Its translation: CASSPGTAYEQYF. J is TRBJ2-7 and V is TRBV18, with 7 nucleotides matching TRBD1. The CDR3 spans 13 residues. Per germline, CDR1 KGHSH and CDR2 LQKENI. V shed 3 bases and J 4 bases; nucleotides not matched to a gene: 3. The variable domain in full, with the rest retrieved from reference TRBV18 and TRBJ2-7, is NAGVMQNPRHLVRRRGQEARLRCSPMKGHSHVYWYRQLPEEGLKFMVYLQKENIIDESGMPKERFSAEFPKEGPSILRIQQVVRGDSAAYFCASSPGTAYEQYFGPGTRLTVT.

The chain carries TRBV6-1 and TRBJ1-2, with no clear D. The CDR3 is made up of 13 amino acids. V was trimmed by 2 bases and J by 13 bases, leaving 17 bases between them. Germline CDR1 reads MNHNS; CDR2 reads SASEGT. The CDR3 DNA is TGTGCCAGCAGTGAAAATAGAAGGGCCCGGGGCACCTTC. It codes for CASSENRRARGTF.

Only a few counts were recorded for this clone. The chain has TRBV15 and TRBJ1-1, with TRBD1 as a possible D gene (5 bases). Germline CDR1 LNHNV, CDR2 YYDKDF (reference sequence). Trimming took off 1 base at V and 4 bases at J, with 10 bases between the two ends. This CDR3 has 14 amino acids. The CDR3 DNA reads TGTGCCACCAGCAGAGGGGGCGCGATCACTGAAGCTTTCTTT. Amino acids: CATSRGGAITEAFF.

V gene TRBV6-5 combines with J gene TRBJ1-4; the match to TRBD1 covers 7 bases. The CDR3 is made up of 15 amino acids. Germline V gene sequence: CDR1 MNHEY, CDR2 SVGAGI. J was trimmed by 7 bases and V by 0 bases; bases with no gene match: 5. CDR3 sequence reads: CASSYSRQGGEKLFF. CDR3 nucleotide sequence: TGTGCCAGCAGTTACTCGAGACAGGGAGGTGAAAAACTGTTTTTT.

This rearrangement joins TRBV5-1 to TRBJ2-1; 9 bases line up with TRBD1. CDR1 and CDR2 from the germline V gene are SGHRS and YFSETQ. V lost 0 bases and J lost 6; bases outside the gene matches: 4. The CDR3 contains 15 residues. Written as DNA, the CDR3 is TGCGCCAGCAGCTTGGCCGGGACAGGGTTCAATGAGCAGTTCTTC. It encodes CASSLAGTGFNEQFF.

The chain is built from TRBV14 and TRBJ1-4, with D tentatively TRBD1 (6 bases). The CDR3 has 13 residues. Germline CDR1 and CDR2: SGHDN and FVKESK. V dropped 6 bases and J dropped 8 bases, with 13 bases sitting between them. The CDR3 loop reads CASSRAQGEKLFF. In DNA, the CDR3 is TGTGCCAGCAGTAGGGCACAGGGAGAAAAACTGTTTTTT.

As DNA, the CDR3 is TGTGCCAGCAGCAAGTGGGACAGGGGTACGGAGGTCGGAAATGAGCAGTTCTTC. Translation: CASSKWDRGTEVGNEQFF. The rearrangement uses TRBV21-1 and TRBJ2-1; the table's D call, TRBD1, has no DNA check behind it. TRBV21-1 is labeled a pseudogene. CDR3 length: 18 amino acids.

This rearrangement joins TRBV4-3 to TRBJ1-1; D is undetermined. CDR3 size: 14 residues. The ends were cut back, 0 bases at V and 7 bases at J, with 12 bases in the middle. CDR1 is LGHNA and CDR2 is YSLEER in the germline V gene. The CDR3: CASSQDLGRDEAFF. For the CDR3, the DNA is TGCGCCAGCAGCCAAGATCTCGGGAGGGATGAAGCTTTCTTT.

This clone has a single count. V and J are TRBV11-2 and TRBJ2-2; possibly TRBD2 for D (6 bases). There are 14 residues in the CDR3. Germline loops: CDR1 SGHAT, CDR2 FQNNGV. V was shortened by 1 base and J by 7 bases, with 10 bases between the two germline ends. The chain's CDR3 is CASSLATSLGELFF. CDR3 coding DNA: TGTGCCAGCAGCTTAGCTACTAGCCTCGGGGAGCTGTTTTTT. The whole variable domain, filled in from reference TRBV11-2 and TRBJ2-2, reads EAGVAQSPRYKIIEKRQSVAFWCNPISGHATLYWYQQILGQGPKLLIQFQNNGVVDDSQLPKDRFSAERLKGVDSTLKIQPAKLEDSAVYLCASSLATSLGELFFGEGSRLTVL.

The chain is built from TRBV19 and TRBJ2-3; TRBD1 aligns across 8 bases. The CDR3 length is 15 residues. Germline V CDR1 and CDR2: LNHDA, SQIVND (reference sequence). The junction had 6 bases not matched to a gene; V was cut back by 2 bases and J by 5 bases. CDR3: CASSIQGARRDTQYF. The CDR3 DNA reads TGTGCCAGTAGTATACAGGGGGCGCGAAGAGATACGCAGTATTTT.

The chain carries TRBV7-2 and TRBJ1-1, with TRBD1 matching 7 bases. Trimming at V came to 4 bases and at J to 10 bases, leaving 3 bases not matched to a gene. Germline CDR1 is SGHTA and CDR2 is FQGNSA. The CDR3 has 11 residues. The CDR3 here is CASSSDRRAFF. CDR3 nucleotide sequence: TGTGCCAGCAGCTCGGACAGGCGAGCTTTCTTT.

V is TRBV29-1 and J is TRBJ2-7, with D maybe TRBD1 (6 bases). Germline V gene data show CDR1 as SQVTM and CDR2 as ANQGSEA. Trimming took off 7 bases at V and 2 bases at J, with 18 bases between the two ends. The CDR3 has 14 residues. The CDR3 loop reads CSASTGGSTYEQYF. CDR3 sequence (DNA): TGCAGCGCCTCGACAGGCGGATCCACCTACGAGCAGTACTTC.

This chain links TRBV2 with TRBJ2-5; 7 bases are a match to TRBD1. Per germline, CDR1 SNHLY and CDR2 FYNNEI. The trim removed 1 base at V and 5 bases at J, leaving 7 bases unmatched. The CDR3 length is 15 residues. The CDR3 is CASSEEQGIKETQYF. For the CDR3, the DNA is TGTGCCAGCAGTGAAGAACAGGGGATTAAGGAGACCCAGTACTTC.

A single count supports this clone. This sequence joins TRBV19 and TRBJ1-1, with 7 bases that match TRBD1. This CDR3 spans 14 amino acids. Looked up from germline, CDR1 is LNHDA and CDR2 is SQIVND (reference sequence). The V segment lost 7 bases and the J segment 1 base; nucleotides outside the gene matches: 6. The CDR3 bases are TGTGCCAGTACCATGAGGGGGCCGAACACTGAAGCTTTCTTT. Its protein product is CASTMRGPNTEAFF. Full variable domain (outside the CDR3, taken from reference TRBV19 and TRBJ1-1): DGGITQSPKYLFRKEGQNVTLSCEQNLNHDAMYWYRQDPGQGLRLIYYSQIVNDFQKGDIAEGYSVSREKKESFPLTVTSAQKNPTAFYLCASTMRGPNTEAFFGQGTRLTVV.

The rearrangement joins TRBV5-6 to TRBJ1-5, with 8 positions matching TRBD1. From germline, CDR1 is SGHDT and CDR2 YYEEEE. V dropped 3 bases and J dropped 5; count of bases not matched to a gene: 7. The CDR3 extends over 15 amino acids. CDR3 coding DNA: TGTGCCAGCAGCTACAGGGGGGACCATTATCAGCCCCAGCATTTT. Its protein product is CASSYRGDHYQPQHF.